This TCR beta chain was identified in a study of CD8+ T cells in alopecia areata. Study-level results: Compared with normal scalp, lesional scalp had higher clonality and more expanded CD8+ clones.

As regards this clone: The antigen is unknown.

The CDR3 covers 16 residues. After removal of 5 bases from V and 4 bases from J, the junction contained 12 bases not matched to a gene. Germline V CDR1 and CDR2: MNHEY, SMNVEV (reference sequence). RNA was isolated and reverse transcribed to cDNA, the sequencing template. Profiling relied on immunoSEQ multiplex PCR, and the TCRdb table lists in-frame clones only, not all of them. The repertoire holds 200,000 or so clones, with 57% as singletons. The clonotype comes from a human donor with alopecia areata. This rearrangement joins TRBV27 to TRBJ2-3; 7 nucleotides line up with TRBD1. This sample comprised CD4+ T cells sorted from blood, obtained at week 0. The CDR3 bases are TGTGCCAGCAGTCCAAACAGGGGTTTGGTCGCAGATACGCAGTATTTT. Amino acids: CASSPNRGLVADTQYF.